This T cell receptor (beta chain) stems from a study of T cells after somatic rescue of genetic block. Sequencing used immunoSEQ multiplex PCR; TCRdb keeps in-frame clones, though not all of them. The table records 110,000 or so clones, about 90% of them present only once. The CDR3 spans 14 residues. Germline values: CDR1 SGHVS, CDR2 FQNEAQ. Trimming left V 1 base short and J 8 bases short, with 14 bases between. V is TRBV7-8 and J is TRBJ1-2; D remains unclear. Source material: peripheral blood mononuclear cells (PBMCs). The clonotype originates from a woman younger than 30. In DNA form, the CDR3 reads TGTGCCAGCAGCTTAGTCCCAGGCTCGGGAGGCTACACCTTC. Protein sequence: CASSLVPGSGGYTF.